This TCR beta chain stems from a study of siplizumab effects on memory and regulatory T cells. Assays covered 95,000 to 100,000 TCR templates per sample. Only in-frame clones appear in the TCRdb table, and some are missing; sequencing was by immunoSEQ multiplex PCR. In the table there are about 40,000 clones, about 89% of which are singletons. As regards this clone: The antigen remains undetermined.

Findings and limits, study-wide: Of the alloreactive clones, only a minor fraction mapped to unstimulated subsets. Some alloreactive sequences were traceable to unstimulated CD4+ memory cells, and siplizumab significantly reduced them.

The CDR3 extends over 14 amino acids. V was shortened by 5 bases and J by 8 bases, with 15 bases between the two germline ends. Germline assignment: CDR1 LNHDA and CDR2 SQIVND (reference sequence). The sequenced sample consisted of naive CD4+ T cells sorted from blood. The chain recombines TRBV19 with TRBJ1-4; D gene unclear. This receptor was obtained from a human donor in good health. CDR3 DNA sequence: TGTGCCAGTAGTGTTACCGGGATAGGCGAAAAACTGTTTTTT. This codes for CASSVTGIGEKLFF.